This record concerns one TCR beta chain sequence. V shed 3 bases, J shed 2 bases, and the junction held 11 bases outside the gene matches. Germline V gene sequence: CDR1 MGHDK, CDR2 SYGVNS. CDR3 size: 19 residues. TCRdb called the 5' RACE reads again in MiXCR, with one record for every CDR3 protein. Here the sample spans approximately 5,800 distinct CDR3 sequences, 30% to 35% being singletons. This TCR derives from a female donor with breast cancer. This chain connects TRBV25-1 to TRBJ2-3, with 13 bases aligning to TRBD2. The sequencing sample was made of memory CD4+ T cells sorted from a lymph node. Subset indicated: memory CD4+ T cells, CD4+CD45RO+CD25-. CDR3 protein: CASSDMFRLAGGDTDTQYF. CDR3 sequence (DNA): TGTGCCAGCAGTGATATGTTCCGACTAGCGGGAGGAGACACAGATACGCAGTATTTT. Looking up the rest from reference TRBV25-1 and TRBJ2-3 gives the full variable domain: EADIYQTPRYLVIGTGKKITLECSQTMGHDKMYWYQQDPGMELHLIHYSYGVNSTEKGDLSSESTVSRIRTEHFPLTLESARPSHTSQYLCASSDMFRLAGGDTDTQYFGPGTRLTVL.